One and the same sample provided the 32 T cell receptor beta chains below, sequenced in a study of cytomegalovirus exposure and HLA in healthy donors. The PCR made use of 60 Vbeta and 13 Jbeta primers. Assay used: immunoSEQ multiplex PCR; TCRdb lists only in-frame clones, some missing. The profile shows roughly 150,000 clones, roughly 10% of them singletons. The sequenced material came from PBMCs. Receptors originate from a man aged 50 or older in good health and CMV-seronegative.

This chain joins TRBV10-3 and TRBJ2-5, with a weak D call TRBD2 (5 bases). The closer fit of TRBJ2-7 to the DNA end suggests the J call may be wrong. From germline, CDR1 is ENHRY and CDR2 SYGVKD. The CDR3 is 12 residues long. CDR3: CAISAGGYEQYF. DNA for the CDR3: TGTGCCATCAGTGCCGGAGGCTACGAGCAGTACTTC.

This clone was observed a few times. The V and J genes are TRBV5-1 and TRBJ2-5; 10 bases line up with TRBD2. CDR3 size: 16 residues. The trim removed 3 bases at V and 4 bases at J, leaving 9 bases unmatched. The germline gives CDR1 SGHRS, CDR2 YFSETQ. The CDR3 DNA sequence: TGCGCCAGCAGCTGGGGTGGGGTAGCGGGAGGAGAGACCCAGTACTTC. It specifies CASSWGGVAGGETQYF.

The genes are TRBV4-2 and TRBJ1-5; TRBD1 is a possible D gene (6 bases). There are 19 residues in the CDR3. V was pared by 2 bases and J by 1 base, with 21 bases between. Germline CDR1 reads LGHNA; CDR2 reads YNFKEQ. The CDR3 loop is CASSQPSAQGPWSNQPQHF. In DNA, the CDR3 is TGTGCCAGCAGCCAACCCTCGGCCCAGGGGCCTTGGAGCAATCAGCCCCAGCATTTT.

This clone has only a few counts. CDR3 protein: CASSQDAGLAGDPAYEQYF. The CDR3 nucleotides are TGCGCCAGCAGCCAAGATGCGGGACTAGCGGGAGACCCAGCCTACGAGCAGTACTTC. The chain links TRBV4-1 to TRBJ2-7; 14 nucleotides match TRBD2. J was trimmed by 2 bases and V by 0 bases; bases with no gene match: 9. The CDR3 is 19 residues long. Germline V gene lookup returns CDR1 MGHRA and CDR2 YSYEKL.

This clone came up many times. This CDR3 reads CASSDSAGSSYNEQFF. CDR3 coding DNA: TGTGCCAGCAGTGACTCGGCGGGAAGCTCCTACAATGAGCAGTTCTTC. The genes are TRBV6-4 and TRBJ2-1; D possibly corresponds to TRBD2 (6 bases). CDR3 length: 16 amino acids. The germline V gene encodes CDR1 MRHNA and CDR2 SNTAGT. The V gene lost 0 bases and the J gene lost 0 bases, with 9 bases spanning the gap.

This rearrangement joins TRBV5-1 to TRBJ2-3; 10 bases line up with TRBD2. This CDR3 is built from 16 residues. V dropped 4 bases and J dropped 0; count of bases not matched to a gene: 5. The V gene's germline CDR1 is SGHRS and CDR2 YFSETQ. The chain's CDR3 is CASSLPGLASTDTQYF. The CDR3, as DNA: TGCGCCAGCAGCCTTCCGGGACTAGCGAGCACAGATACGCAGTATTTT.

This clone was counted a few times. V gene TRBV19 combines with J gene TRBJ1-5; weak D call: TRBD1 (5 bases). V was cut by 5 bases and J by 0 bases, with 11 bases left in between. CDR1 and CDR2 from the germline V gene are LNHDA and SQIVND (reference sequence). The length of the CDR3 is 15 residues. The CDR3 nucleotides read TGTGCCAGTAGTGTGACAGATTATAGCAATCAGCCCCAGCATTTT. Translated: CASSVTDYSNQPQHF.

V is TRBV10-1 and J is TRBJ1-5; tentative D call: TRBD1 (5 bases). V lost 8 bases, J lost 7 bases, and 12 bases lay in between. This CDR3 is built from 12 residues. Germline lookup yields CDR1 WNHNN and CDR2 SYGVQD (reference sequence). The CDR3 DNA reads as TGCGCCAGCGGACAAGGGGTACAGCCCCAGCATTTT. Encoded protein: CASGQGVQPQHF.

This clone was detected ten times or more. This sequence joins TRBV7-8 and TRBJ2-1; D might be TRBD2 (8 bases). The V gene's germline CDR1 is SGHVS and CDR2 FQNEAQ. V was pared by 4 bases and J by 4 bases, with 14 bases between. CDR3 length: 15 residues. The CDR3 here is CASSSGGLEYNEQFF. Here the CDR3 DNA reads TGTGCCAGCAGCTCAGGGGGACTAGAATACAATGAGCAGTTCTTC.

The V call is TRBV27, the J call TRBJ2-6; D is uncertain. Trimming stripped 4 bases from V and 0 bases from J, with 4 bases between. The CDR3 totals 14 residues. Germline CDR1 is MNHEY and CDR2 is SMNVEV (reference sequence). Here the CDR3 DNA reads TGTGCCAGCAGTTACACCTCTGGGGCCAACGTCCTGACTTTC. As protein: CASSYTSGANVLTF.

The DNA for the CDR3 is TGTGCCAGCAGCCACCCCGCGGGCAATGAGCAGTTCTTC. Its translation: CASSHPAGNEQFF. The chain carries TRBV4-2 and TRBJ2-1; the D gene is possibly TRBD2 (5 bases). V dropped 3 bases and J dropped 6 bases, with 9 bases sitting between them. Per germline, CDR1 LGHNA and CDR2 YNFKEQ. This CDR3 comprises 13 residues.

V usage is TRBV7-9 and J usage is TRBJ2-1; 7 nucleotides match TRBD2. V lost 0 bases, J lost 4 bases, and 0 bases stayed unmatched. Per germline, CDR1 SEHNR and CDR2 FQNEAQ (reference sequence). The CDR3 has 14 residues. CDR3 loop: CASSLAGGYNEQFF. In DNA form, the CDR3 reads TGTGCCAGCAGCTTAGCGGGAGGGTACAATGAGCAGTTCTTC. The variable domain in full, completed from reference TRBV7-9 and TRBJ2-1, reads DTGVSQNPRHKITKRGQNVTFRCDPISEHNRLYWYRQTLGQGPEFLTYFQNEAQLEKSRLLSDRFSAERPKGSFSTLEIQRTEQGDSAMYLCASSLAGGYNEQFFGPGTRLTVL.

The J gene is TRBJ1-2, the V gene TRBV19; 9 bases line up with TRBD1. Germline lookup yields CDR1 LNHDA and CDR2 SQIVND (reference sequence). V lost 5 bases, J lost 4 bases, and 5 bases stayed unmatched. This CDR3 spans 14 amino acids. The CDR3 reads CASSPQGQGYGYTF. The CDR3, as DNA: TGTGCCAGTAGTCCCCAGGGACAGGGCTATGGCTACACCTTC.

Written as DNA, the CDR3 is TGTGCCACCAGCAGGGCAGACACCGGGGAGCTGTTTTTT. This encodes CATSRADTGELFF. The chain is built from TRBV15 and TRBJ2-2; D remains ambiguous. Deletions cut 3 bases from V and 3 bases from J, with 5 bases between. The germline V gene encodes CDR1 LNHNV and CDR2 YYDKDF (reference sequence). The CDR3 contains 13 residues.

The chain recombines TRBV18 with TRBJ1-1; D unclear. This CDR3 has 14 amino acids. V lost 6 bases to trimming and J lost 3 bases, with 14 bases between them. CDR1 is KGHSH, CDR2 LQKENI, per germline. CDR3 nucleotides: TGTGCCAGCTCCCTGAGAGGTTTGGACACTGAAGCTTTCTTT. Protein product: CASSLRGLDTEAFF.

The chain has TRBV6-5 and TRBJ1-5; D call uncertain. Germline V gene sequence: CDR1 MNHEY, CDR2 SVGAGI. With 0 bases removed from V and 0 bases from J, the gap between germline ends came to 6 bases. The CDR3 spans 15 residues. The CDR3 is CASSYSAGSNQPQHF. The CDR3 coding sequence is TGTGCCAGCAGTTACTCTGCAGGTAGCAATCAGCCCCAGCATTTT.

This chain uses TRBV7-9 with TRBJ2-5, with 9 nucleotides matching TRBD1. Germline CDR1 is SEHNR and CDR2 is FQNEAQ (reference sequence). The CDR3 covers 14 residues. The V and J ends lost 5 bases and 5 bases, in that order; junction bases with no gene match: 6. The CDR3 DNA follows: TGTGCCAGCAGCCCGGGGGACAGGGCGGAGACCCAGTACTTC. Residues: CASSPGDRAETQYF.

The chain recombines TRBV25-1 with TRBJ2-7; D is undetermined. CDR1 and CDR2 (germline): MGHDK, SYGVNS. V was shortened by 4 bases and J by 2 bases, with 6 bases between the two germline ends. This CDR3 is built from 12 residues. DNA for the CDR3: TGTGCCAGCAGTGCGCAGGCCTACGAGCAGTACTTC. Amino acid sequence: CASSAQAYEQYF.

This clone was seen a handful of times. V and J are TRBV28 and TRBJ1-2; no reliable D call. The CDR3 loop spans 14 amino acids. From germline, CDR1 is MDHEN and CDR2 SYDVKM. Trimming shortened V by 2 bases and J by 2 bases, and 9 bases separated the two germline ends. The CDR3 DNA reads as TGTGCCAGCAGTTTAACCAGGAGGAACTATGGCTACACCTTC. It is translated as CASSLTRRNYGYTF.

The rearrangement links TRBV10-2 to TRBJ1-5; 7 nucleotides agree with TRBD1. The CDR3 consists of 14 residues. The V gene end was trimmed by 7 bases and the J gene end by 4 bases; junction bases not matched to a gene: 7. Germline CDR1 WSHSY, CDR2 SAAADI. Written as DNA, the CDR3 is TGCGCCAGCACCGACAGGGAGAGGAATCAGCCCCAGCATTTT. It codes for CASTDRERNQPQHF.

This clone occurred a few times. The chain joins TRBV5-6 to TRBJ1-5; D call uncertain. The V gene's germline CDR1 is SGHDT and CDR2 YYEEEE. Trimming took 1 base from V and 7 from J, leaving 6 bases between them. This CDR3 is 12 amino acids long. CDR3 DNA sequence: TGTGCCAGCAGCTTGTCCGGGCAGCCCCAGCATTTT. This sequence encodes CASSLSGQPQHF.

The chain has TRBV12-5 and TRBJ1-2, with D possibly TRBD1 on 5 matching bases. V was trimmed by 4 bases and J by 8 bases, leaving 11 bases between them. Germline values: CDR1 LGHNT, CDR2 FRNRAP. This CDR3 spans 12 amino acids. DNA for the CDR3: TGTGCTAGTGGTTCGGGACTCTACGGCTACACCTTC. Residues: CASGSGLYGYTF.

The gene calls are TRBV5-4 and TRBJ2-1, with TRBD2 matching over 13 bases. The CDR3 consists of 16 residues. Germline CDR1 is SGHNT and CDR2 is YYREEE (reference sequence). The J segment lost 8 bases and the V segment lost 3 bases, leaving 8 bases of the junction unmatched. In DNA, the CDR3 is TGTGCCAGCAGCTCACCGACTAGCGGGAGGACGGATGAGCAGTTCTTC. It translates to CASSSPTSGRTDEQFF.

The V and J genes are TRBV6-6 and TRBJ2-4; 8 bases line up with TRBD2. With V trimmed by 2 bases and J by 1 base, 4 bases remained unmatched. Germline assignment: CDR1 MNHNY and CDR2 SVGAGI (reference sequence). The CDR3 runs to 16 residues. The CDR3 region has the DNA TGTGCCAGCAGTTACGATAGCGGGAAGGCCAAAAACATTCAGTACTTC. The encoded protein is CASSYDSGKAKNIQYF.

The chain recombines TRBV11-3 with TRBJ2-3; 7 bases line up with TRBD2. The V gene end was trimmed by 5 bases and the J gene end by 2 bases; junction bases not matched to a gene: 7. Germline V gene sequence: CDR1 SGHNT, CDR2 YENEEA. The CDR3 sequence is 15 residues long. The CDR3 is CASSIGGLLTDTQYF. The CDR3 nucleotides read TGTGCCAGCAGCATCGGGGGACTACTCACAGATACGCAGTATTTT.

This clone was seen a handful of times. This rearrangement joins TRBV27 to TRBJ1-2, with 8 bases lining up with TRBD1. With 6 bases clipped from V and 3 bases from J, the junction kept 3 bases outside the gene matches. The V gene's germline CDR1 is MNHEY and CDR2 SMNVEV (reference sequence). This CDR3 is 13 amino acids long. CDR3 sequence reads: CASSLTGDYGYTF. As DNA, the CDR3 is TGTGCCAGCAGCCTGACAGGGGACTATGGCTACACCTTC.

The DNA of the CDR3 is TGTGCCAGTAGCGGAGTGAGTCAGCCCCAGCATTTT. It codes for CASSGVSQPQHF. The V gene is TRBV19, the J gene TRBJ1-5, with unresolved D. The CDR3 is made up of 12 amino acids. In germline, CDR1 is LNHDA, CDR2 SQIVND (reference sequence). The V and J ends lost 6 bases and 6 bases respectively, with 9 bases between them.

V is TRBV12-1 and J is TRBJ2-3; the D segment call TRBD1 is taken from the table without a DNA check. TRBV12-1 is a known pseudogene. The CDR3 contains 16 residues. CDR3 sequence reads: CASSFRVRGGTDTQYF. CDR3 nucleotides: TGTGCCAGCAGCTTTAGGGTCAGGGGAGGCACAGATACGCAGTATTTT.

This clone was counted between two and nine times. This rearrangement joins TRBV6-5 to TRBJ2-3; D gene uncertain. Trimming removed 7 bases from V and 4 bases from J, with 6 bases in between. Per the germline V gene, CDR1 is MNHEY and CDR2 is SVGAGI. This CDR3 contains 11 residues. The CDR3 sequence is CASTSADTQYF. The CDR3 DNA sequence: TGTGCCAGCACCTCCGCAGATACGCAGTATTTT.

This chain uses TRBV30 with TRBJ1-5; D is uncertain. Deletions cut 8 bases from V and 6 bases from J, with 17 bases between. Germline assignment: CDR1 GTSNPN and CDR2 SVGIG (reference sequence). There are 13 residues in the CDR3. The CDR3 is CALEAGQGQPQHF. The CDR3 DNA reads as TGTGCCCTCGAGGCGGGTCAAGGTCAGCCCCAGCATTTT. Full variable domain (rest looked up from reference TRBV30 and TRBJ1-5): SQTIHQWPATLVQPVGSPLSLECTVEGTSNPNLYWYRQAAGRGLQLLFYSVGIGQISSEVPQNLSASRPQDRQFILSSKKLLLSDSGFYLCALEAGQGQPQHFGDGTRLSIL.

This clone was seen more than once but under ten times. This rearrangement joins TRBV6-5 to TRBJ1-3; the match to TRBD1 covers 9 bases. The CDR3 consists of 15 residues. Trimming removed 6 bases from V and 2 bases from J; junction bases left unmatched: 5. CDR1 and CDR2 (germline): MNHEY, SVGAGI. This chain's CDR3 is CASRTGGGTGNTIYF. The CDR3 DNA follows: TGTGCCAGCAGGACAGGGGGAGGTACTGGAAACACCATATATTTT.

V usage is TRBV19 and J usage is TRBJ1-1; D might be TRBD1 (5 bases). Germline loops: CDR1 LNHDA, CDR2 SQIVND (reference sequence). Between the trimmed V and J ends, which lost 5 bases and 3 bases, there was a span of 13 bases. The CDR3 has 14 residues. CDR3: CASSVERGYTEAFF. The CDR3 DNA sequence: TGTGCCAGTAGTGTCGAAAGGGGTTACACTGAAGCTTTCTTT. The variable domain in full, completed from reference TRBV19 and TRBJ1-1, reads DGGITQSPKYLFRKEGQNVTLSCEQNLNHDAMYWYRQDPGQGLRLIYYSQIVNDFQKGDIAEGYSVSREKKESFPLTVTSAQKNPTAFYLCASSVERGYTEAFFGQGTRLTVV.